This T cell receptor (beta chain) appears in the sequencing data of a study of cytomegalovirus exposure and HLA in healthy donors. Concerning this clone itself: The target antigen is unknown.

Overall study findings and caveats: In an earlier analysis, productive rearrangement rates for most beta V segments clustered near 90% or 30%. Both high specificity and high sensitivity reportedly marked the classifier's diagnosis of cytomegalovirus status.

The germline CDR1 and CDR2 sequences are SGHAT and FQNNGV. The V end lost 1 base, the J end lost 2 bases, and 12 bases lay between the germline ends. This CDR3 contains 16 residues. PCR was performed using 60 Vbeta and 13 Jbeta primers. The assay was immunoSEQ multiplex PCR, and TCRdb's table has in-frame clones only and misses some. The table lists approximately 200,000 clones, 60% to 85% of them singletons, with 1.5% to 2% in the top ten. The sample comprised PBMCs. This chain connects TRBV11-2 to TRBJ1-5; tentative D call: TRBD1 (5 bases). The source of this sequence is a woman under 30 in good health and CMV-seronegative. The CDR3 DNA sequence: TGTGCCAGCAGCTTAGGTGGAGGGGATCGCAATCAGCCCCAGCATTTT. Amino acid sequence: CASSLGGGDRNQPQHF. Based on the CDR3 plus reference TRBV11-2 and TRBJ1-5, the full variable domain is EAGVAQSPRYKIIEKRQSVAFWCNPISGHATLYWYQQILGQGPKLLIQFQNNGVVDDSQLPKDRFSAERLKGVDSTLKIQPAKLEDSAVYLCASSLGGGDRNQPQHFGDGTRLSIL.